This T cell receptor (beta chain) was observed in a study of OX40 agonist ivuxolimab in advanced cancers. Study-wide points: CD4+ and CD8+ blood T cells expanded clonally by week 6 at 0.1 to 3.0 mg/kg. On average, CD8+ T cells showed a greater number of expanded clones than CD4+.

If patients had autoimmune disease history or systemic immunosuppression, they were excluded. The sampling schedule covered blood at baseline, cycle 4 day 1, and cycle 7 day 1. Clones were read by immunoSEQ multiplex PCR, and TCRdb kept only the in-frame ones, dropping some. This sample carries tens of thousands of clones, approximately 85% of them seen once, and the ten largest clones take approximately 0.61%. As regards this clone: The antigen is not known.

This CDR3 is 15 amino acids long. With 3 bases removed from V and 0 bases from J, the gap between germline ends came to 10 bases. The germline V gene has CDR1 SGHRS and CDR2 YFSETQ. Sequences were derived from CD4+ or CD8+ T cells sorted from blood, sampled in a trial of the OX40 agonist ivuxolimab. The V call is TRBV5-1, the J call TRBJ2-1, with D maybe TRBD2 (5 bases). The sequence was obtained from an adult with an advanced solid tumor such as melanoma, head and neck, liver or kidney cancer. This CDR3 is CASSSYGDSYNEQFF. The CDR3 region has the DNA TGCGCCAGCAGCTCCTACGGGGACTCCTACAATGAGCAGTTCTTC.